This T cell receptor (beta chain) derives from a study of T-cell memory formation after mild COVID-19. Many counts were recorded for this clonotype. Via MiXCR, TCRdb re-called the 5' RACE reads, giving one row per CDR3 protein. This table holds around 130,000 distinct CDR3 sequences, about 6% found once. Germline V gene sequence: CDR1 SGHVS, CDR2 FNYEAQ. V was clipped by 5 bases and J by 5 bases, with 12 bases between them. This CDR3 has 13 residues. The V call is TRBV7-6, the J call TRBJ1-2, with D hard to call. The sequencing input was PBMCs or a T cell subset sorted from them (not recorded which). The source of this sequence is an adult woman who had mild COVID-19 (a few samples of this study predate the infection). Cell type and time point are not known. The CDR3 nucleotides are TGTGCCAGCAGCCAGCAGACTGGTTATGGCTACACCTTC. It yields the protein CASSQQTGYGYTF. Based on the CDR3 plus reference TRBV7-6 and TRBJ1-2, the full variable domain is GAGVSQSPRYKVTKRGQDVALRCDPISGHVSLYWYRQALGQGPEFLTYFNYEAQQDKSGLPNDRFSAERPEGSISTLTIQRTEQRDSAMYRCASSQQTGYGYTFGSGTRLTVV.